These T cell receptor beta chains were read from a single sample in a study of breast tumors, draining lymph nodes, adjacent tissues. TCRdb passed the multiplex PCR reads through MiXCR, listing each CDR3 protein once. The sample contains 200,000 or so distinct CDR3 sequences, approximately 30% of which appear only once. The sequencing input was axillary lymph node tissue. Source of these receptors: a female donor with breast cancer. Some clones in this sample may be carry-over from other donors' samples. CDR3s include the opening cysteine and the closing phenylalanine or tryptophan.

>TRBV29-1
CSVERSGGPTDTQYF
>TRBV3-1
CASSQDSSGHGEKLFF
>TRBV7-2
CASSEEVRTF
>TRBV30
CAWRGLAGDLTEQFF
>TRBV10-3
CAISERGGDGYTF
>TRBV19
CASSIPTRNTIYF
>TRBV6-2/TRBV6-3
CASSYSLRTQHF
>TRBV28
CASRGLNEQFF
>TRBV20-1
CSARDYLSGGLLF
>TRBV7-2
CASSLLGANVLTF
>TRBV28
CASSWTGGSLREKLFF
>TRBV6-1
CASSAGSYNYGYTF
>TRBV20-1
CSAEGSETQSF
>TRBV19
CASSPPTSTGGRQPQHF
>TRBV13
CASSLGGRTSGGAIISSYEQYF
>TRBV13
CASSLSGRGKETQYF
>TRBV3-1
CASSQGGKGRNSYNEQFF
>TRBV10-2
CASSDGTGGYEQYF
>TRBV2
CASSTGQNQPRRGYTF
>TRBV19
CASSRQWGYTF
>TRBV20-1
CSASGQGREKLFF
>TRBV19
CASSFRDRGRTEAFF
>TRBV5-1
CASSLGPSTGRGDTQYF
>TRBV24-1
CATSDPARGLQETQYF
>TRBV12-3/TRBV12-4
CASSSASGSREQYF
>TRBV18
CASSPESSSNQPQHF
>TRBV6-6
CASSYGTGIKEQYF